These 11 T cell receptor beta chains were sequenced from one sample in a study of beta chain features in type 1 diabetes. Of the isolated RNA, all was reverse transcribed, and so the sequenced material was expressed TCRB transcripts. The table came from immunoSEQ multiplex PCR; TCRdb's copy has only in-frame clones and leaves some out. The data hold 350,000 or so clones, with around 20% observed a single time. The sequencing sample was made of naive CD4+ T cells from blood. Receptors were obtained from a woman younger than 30 in good health.

The genes are TRBV7-9 and TRBJ1-1, with 8 bases lining up with TRBD1. The germline gives CDR1 SEHNR, CDR2 FQNEAQ (reference sequence). This CDR3 is 14 amino acids long. With V trimmed by 4 bases and J by 7 bases, 8 bases remained unmatched. DNA of the CDR3: TGTGCCAGCAGCTCTGGACAGGGATACTATGAAGCTTTCTTT. As protein: CASSSGQGYYEAFF.

The chain couples TRBV18 to TRBJ2-3; tentatively, D is TRBD2 (5 bases). This CDR3 contains 15 residues. Germline-derived CDR1 and CDR2 are KGHSH and LQKENI. Trimming cost V 0 bases and J 6 bases, with 13 bases left between them. As DNA, the CDR3 is TGTGCCAGCTCACCACCGGGCCTAGCCCTCGATACGCAGTATTTT. It yields the protein CASSPPGLALDTQYF.

This clone was seen a few times. The chain uses TRBV19 and TRBJ2-1; 9 nucleotides line up with TRBD2. Per germline, CDR1 LNHDA and CDR2 SQIVND (reference sequence). The CDR3 contains 15 residues. The V and J ends lost 3 bases and 8 bases, in that order; junction bases with no gene match: 8. This CDR3 is CASSMGGRARDEQFF. CDR3 nucleotides: TGTGCCAGTAGTATGGGCGGGAGGGCCAGGGATGAGCAGTTCTTC.

This clone has more than one count but fewer than ten. The chain has TRBV9 and TRBJ2-3, with 8 bases identical to TRBD2. Trimming removed 8 bases from V and 4 bases from J; junction bases left unmatched: 6. This CDR3 spans 13 amino acids. Germline V gives CDR1 SGDLS, CDR2 YYNGEE. CDR3 sequence (DNA): TGTGCCAGTGGTAGGACTAGCTCAGATACGCAGTATTTT. It codes for CASGRTSSDTQYF. Using reference TRBV9 and TRBJ2-3 for the parts outside the CDR3, the full variable domain is DSGVTQTPKHLITATGQRVTLRCSPRSGDLSVYWYQQSLDQGLQFLIQYYNGEERAKGNILERFSAQQFPDLHSELNLSSLELGDSALYFCASGRTSSDTQYFGPGTRLTVL.

This clone was seen a few times. The rearrangement uses TRBV18 and TRBJ1-4, with D tentatively TRBD1 (5 bases). Per germline, CDR1 KGHSH and CDR2 LQKENI. V was pared by 3 bases and J by 4 bases, with 24 bases between. The CDR3 runs 19 residues. CDR3 coding DNA: TGTGCCAGCTCACCCAGAAAAAAGACAGCTGCAACTAATAATGAAAAACTGTTTTTT. Translated: CASSPRKKTAATNNEKLFF.

The chain uses TRBV4-2 and TRBJ2-3, with 10 bases aligning to TRBD2. The V and J ends lost 4 bases and 1 base, in that order; junction bases with no gene match: 8. Per germline, CDR1 LGHNA and CDR2 YNFKEQ. The CDR3 contains 17 residues. The CDR3 reads CASSPSWTSGRTDTQYF. CDR3 DNA: TGTGCCAGCAGCCCCAGTTGGACTAGCGGCCGCACAGATACGCAGTATTTT.

This clone showed up just a few times. CDR3 nucleotides: TGTGCCAGCAGCCAGACAGGGCTTAATGAAAAACTGTTTTTT. Residues: CASSQTGLNEKLFF. This chain joins TRBV11-2 and TRBJ1-4, with 7 nucleotides matching TRBD1. The junction had 4 bases not matched to a gene; V was cut back by 5 bases and J by 4 bases. CDR1 and CDR2 (germline): SGHAT, FQNNGV. The CDR3 totals 14 residues.

The V and J genes are TRBV2 and TRBJ1-6; D uncertain. Germline V gives CDR1 SNHLY, CDR2 FYNNEI. This CDR3 region has 15 residues. Trimming pared 3 bases from V and 10 bases from J, leaving 16 bases between. CDR3 in amino acids: CASSEGRAVGSPLHF. For the CDR3, the DNA is TGTGCCAGCAGTGAGGGGAGGGCCGTTGGGTCACCCCTCCACTTT.

The chain is built from TRBV6-5 and TRBJ1-2, with D hard to call. Germline CDR1 reads MNHEY; CDR2 reads SVGAGI. Trimming stripped 6 bases from V and 4 bases from J, with 15 bases between. This CDR3 is built from 14 residues. The CDR3 nucleotides are TGTGCCAGCAGGCCAATTGGGCCTTCCTATGGCTACACCTTC. Its protein product is CASRPIGPSYGYTF.

This chain uses TRBV30 with TRBJ2-7, with a tentative D call TRBD2 (6 bases). V was clipped by 0 bases and J by 0 bases, with 9 bases between them. This CDR3 spans 14 amino acids. Per germline, CDR1 GTSNPN and CDR2 SVGIG (reference sequence). In nucleotides, the CDR3 is TGTGCCTGGAGTGTTGGCGGGAACTCCTACGAGCAGTACTTC. Its protein is CAWSVGGNSYEQYF.

The chain recombines TRBV29-1 with TRBJ1-1; D remains unclear. The CDR3 spans 15 residues. Trimming took 1 base from V and 5 from J, leaving 17 bases between them. The germline CDR1 and CDR2 sequences are SQVTM and ANQGSEA. The CDR3 DNA follows: TGCAGCGTTGAAGCCCCCGACATTCCGGTTACTGAAGCTTTCTTT. It encodes CSVEAPDIPVTEAFF.